The text below deals with one T cell receptor (beta chain). Data came from immunoSEQ multiplex PCR; TCRdb stores just in-frame clones and leaves some out. The sample gives 55,000 to 70,000 clones, approximately 90% of which show up once; approximately 1.8% is in the top ten. The data originate from a study of T cell changes during pregnancy in multiple sclerosis. Germline CDR1 reads SQVTM; CDR2 reads ANQGSEA. V gave up 7 bases and J gave up 5 bases, with 13 bases separating them. The CDR3 has 12 residues. The chain recombines TRBV29-1 with TRBJ2-3, with D perhaps matching TRBD1 (6 bases). Specimen: peripheral blood, collected after pregnancy. This sequence originates from a female donor with multiple sclerosis, enrolled in a pregnancy study. CDR3 DNA sequence: TGCAGCGCCACAGGGTTTGGAGATACGCAGTATTTT. Translated: CSATGFGDTQYF.